This T cell receptor (beta chain) was recorded in a study of blood T cells in healthy people across ages. Study-wide results and caveats: When one million T cells were used, diversity estimates were thought to be underestimates. Among long-lived donors, naive CD4+ cells were more numerous and diversity higher than in aged donors.

With a J-beta primer mix and a sample-barcoded 5' primer, a second PCR ran 7 to 11 cycles. The template-switch adaptor was a 5' adaptor with 12 random nucleotides. It tagged each cDNA molecule. TCRdb used MiXCR to reprocess the 5' RACE reads, holding one entry per CDR3 protein. The data show just under 900,000 distinct CDR3 sequences, around 26% seen once. About 10 milliliters of peripheral blood were drawn from each donor into EDTA-treated tubes. Germline V gene data show CDR1 as DFQATT and CDR2 as SNEGSKA (reference sequence). The CDR3 spans 17 residues. V lost 3 bases to trimming and J lost 0 bases, with 15 bases between them. This clonotype occurred many times. Its antigen remains unknown.

This receptor was obtained from a woman over 75 in good health. The chain recombines TRBV20-1 with TRBJ2-6; D ambiguous. Sequencing was done on a sample of blood. CDR3 protein: CSARHQPSGSGANVLTF. In DNA form, the CDR3 reads TGCAGTGCTAGGCATCAACCCAGTGGCTCTGGGGCCAACGTCCTGACTTTC.